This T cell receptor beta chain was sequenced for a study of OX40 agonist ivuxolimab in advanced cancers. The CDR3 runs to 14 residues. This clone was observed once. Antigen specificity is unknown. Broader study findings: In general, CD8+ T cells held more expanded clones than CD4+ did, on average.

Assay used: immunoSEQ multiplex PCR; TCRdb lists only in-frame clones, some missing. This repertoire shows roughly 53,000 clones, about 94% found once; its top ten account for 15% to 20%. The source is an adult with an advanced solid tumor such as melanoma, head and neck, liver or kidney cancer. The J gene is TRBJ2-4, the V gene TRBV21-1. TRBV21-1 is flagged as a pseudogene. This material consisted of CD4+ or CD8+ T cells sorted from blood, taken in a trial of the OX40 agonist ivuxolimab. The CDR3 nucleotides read TGTGCCAGCAGCAAGCCAATTGACAAAAACATTCAGTACTTC. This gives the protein CASSKPIDKNIQYF.